Listed here are 24 T cell receptor beta chains from one sample, sequenced in a study of cytomegalovirus exposure and HLA in healthy donors. 60 Vbeta and 13 Jbeta primers were used in PCR. Libraries were prepared by immunoSEQ multiplex PCR; TCRdb keeps only in-frame clonotypes and omits some of them. The sample contains roughly 100,000 clones, 84% of which appear only once. Sequenced material: PBMCs. These receptor sequences come from a woman aged 18-30 years in good health and CMV-seropositive.

The chain has TRBV27 and TRBJ1-3; D remains ambiguous. Germline V lookup: CDR1 MNHEY, CDR2 SMNVEV (reference sequence). The CDR3 has 14 amino acids. V dropped 2 bases and J dropped 1 base, with 6 bases sitting between them. CDR3 bases: TGTGCCAGCAGTTTAGCGGGGTCTGGAAACACCATATATTTT. Translation: CASSLAGSGNTIYF.

The chain joins TRBV15 to TRBJ1-4, with 9 bases identical to TRBD1. V shed 1 base, J shed 11 bases, and the junction held 17 bases outside the gene matches. The CDR3 sequence is 18 residues long. Germline V gene data show CDR1 as LNHNV and CDR2 as YYDKDF (reference sequence). The CDR3 region is CATSRGAGTGPAVGKLFF. In DNA, the CDR3 is TGTGCCACCAGCAGAGGAGCCGGGACAGGGCCGGCGGTTGGGAAACTGTTTTTT.

V gene TRBV7-6 combines with J gene TRBJ2-1; TRBD2 matches 12 bases. Germline values: CDR1 SGHVS, CDR2 FNYEAQ. After removal of 5 bases from V and 7 bases from J, the junction contained 6 bases not matched to a gene. This CDR3 comprises 15 residues. CDR3 nucleotide sequence: TGTGCCAGCAGCCTAGGACTAGCGGGGTGGAATGAGCAGTTCTTC. As protein: CASSLGLAGWNEQFF.

J is TRBJ2-7 and V is TRBV28; a possible D gene is TRBD1 (6 bases). There are 15 residues in the CDR3. Germline V gene data show CDR1 as MDHEN and CDR2 as SYDVKM. The V end lost 6 bases, the J end lost 0 bases, and 15 bases lay between the germline ends. In nucleotides, the CDR3 is TGTGCCAGCAGCCCCGGGACACAACACTCCTACGAGCAGTACTTC. Translation: CASSPGTQHSYEQYF.

This chain connects TRBV9 to TRBJ2-7, with 7 bases matching TRBD1. V was pared by 4 bases and J by 0 bases, with 7 bases of the junction left unmatched. The CDR3 contains 15 residues. Germline CDR1 is SGDLS and CDR2 is YYNGEE. The CDR3 DNA follows: TGTGCCAGCAGCCCCTGGGACAGTAGCTCCTACGAGCAGTACTTC. Amino acids: CASSPWDSSSYEQYF.

The genes are TRBV6-1 and TRBJ2-5, with TRBD2 matching 16 bases. The CDR3 consists of 17 residues. The V gene end was trimmed by 3 bases and the J gene end by 5 bases; junction bases not matched to a gene: 6. CDR1 MNHNS and CDR2 SASEGT come from the germline V gene. The CDR3 nucleotides are TGTGCCAGCAGTGATTGGGGACTAGCGGGGGGGCTTGAGACCCAGTACTTC. It is translated as CASSDWGLAGGLETQYF.

The V gene is TRBV9, the J gene TRBJ1-5; D unclear. The germline V and J ends were trimmed by 4 bases and 2 bases, with 7 bases remaining between them. The length of the CDR3 is 13 residues. Germline V lookup: CDR1 SGDLS, CDR2 YYNGEE. The CDR3 region is CASSNNGNQPQHF. In DNA, the CDR3 is TGTGCCAGCAGCAACAATGGCAATCAGCCCCAGCATTTT.

This clone was counted only a few times. The chain employs TRBV15 and TRBJ1-1; 8 bases match TRBD1. Germline CDR1 is LNHNV and CDR2 is YYDKDF (reference sequence). The CDR3 length is 14 residues. The J segment lost 10 bases and the V segment lost 5 bases, leaving 12 bases of the junction unmatched. The CDR3 here is CATSPSQGAEGAFF. In nucleotides, the CDR3 is TGTGCCACCAGCCCGTCTCAGGGGGCCGAGGGAGCTTTCTTT.

V is TRBV28 and J is TRBJ1-2; D ambiguous. V shed 7 bases and J shed 6 bases, with 9 bases lying between them. In germline, CDR1 is MDHEN, CDR2 SYDVKM. The CDR3 extends over 11 amino acids. The CDR3 reads CASNALDGYTF. The CDR3 DNA is TGTGCCAGCAATGCGTTGGATGGCTACACCTTC.

CDR3 coding DNA: TGTGCCAGCAGTTACCAGGGGGGAGTCTACGAGCAGTACTTC. Amino acids: CASSYQGGVYEQYF. The rearrangement joins TRBV6-5 to TRBJ2-7; D is possibly TRBD1 (7 bases). V lost 2 bases and J lost 3, with 11 bases in between. Looked up from germline, CDR1 is MNHEY and CDR2 is SVGAGI. The CDR3 loop spans 14 amino acids.

The chain joins TRBV5-1 to TRBJ1-5; D possibly corresponds to TRBD1 (5 bases). In germline, CDR1 is SGHRS, CDR2 YFSETQ. The ends were cut back, 0 bases at V and 3 bases at J, with 7 bases in the middle. The length of the CDR3 is 14 residues. In nucleotides, the CDR3 is TGCGCCAGCAGCTTGGGACAGCCCAATCAGCCCCAGCATTTT. Protein product: CASSLGQPNQPQHF. Supplemented by reference TRBV5-1 and TRBJ1-5, the full variable domain reads KAGVTQTPRYLIKTRGQQVTLSCSPISGHRSVSWYQQTPGQGLQFLFEYFSETQRNKGNFPGRFSGRQFSNSRSEMNVSTLELGDSALYLCASSLGQPNQPQHFGDGTRLSIL.

V and J are TRBV20-1 and TRBJ1-3; D call uncertain. The CDR3 loop spans 11 amino acids. With 2 bases removed from V and 10 bases from J, the gap between germline ends came to 9 bases. Looked up from germline, CDR1 is DFQATT and CDR2 is SNEGSKA (reference sequence). Written as DNA, the CDR3 is TGCAGTGCTAGAACAGCCAAGACCATATATTTT. As protein: CSARTAKTIYF.

The chain uses TRBV2 and TRBJ1-4, with D perhaps TRBD1 (6 bases). V was pared by 1 base and J by 0 bases, with 15 bases between. From germline, CDR1 is SNHLY and CDR2 FYNNEI. The CDR3 covers 18 residues. The CDR3 spells CASSEDGQWLATNEKLFF. CDR3 DNA: TGTGCCAGCAGTGAAGATGGACAGTGGTTAGCAACTAATGAAAAACTGTTTTTT.

The chain combines TRBV10-1 with TRBJ1-1, with 7 bases lining up with TRBD1. V lost 3 bases to trimming and J lost 2 bases; unmatched junction nucleotides: 3. Per the germline V gene, CDR1 is WNHNN and CDR2 is SYGVQD (reference sequence). This CDR3 comprises 14 residues. CDR3 bases: TGCGCCAGCAGTGAAGACAGGGCCAACACTGAAGCTTTCTTT. It encodes CASSEDRANTEAFF.

This clone was counted only a few times. This chain connects TRBV4-1 to TRBJ1-5; D is undetermined. Trimming pared 1 base from V and 5 bases from J, leaving 6 bases between. CDR1 MGHRA and CDR2 YSYEKL come from the germline V gene. This CDR3 has 13 residues. This chain's CDR3 is CASSQGVYQPQHF. CDR3 DNA: TGCGCCAGCAGCCAAGGAGTCTATCAGCCCCAGCATTTT.

The chain uses TRBV9 and TRBJ2-5, with D unclear. CDR3 length equals 14 residues. Trimming left V 3 bases short and J 3 bases short, with 12 bases between. Germline values: CDR1 SGDLS, CDR2 YYNGEE. The CDR3 nucleotides are TGTGCCAGCAGCGCCAACTTGAAGAAAGAGACCCAGTACTTC. Translation: CASSANLKKETQYF.

This chain connects TRBV28 to TRBJ2-5, with D possibly TRBD1 on 5 matching bases. The CDR3 extends over 14 amino acids. Germline assignment: CDR1 MDHEN and CDR2 SYDVKM. With 3 bases removed from V and 4 bases from J, the gap between germline ends came to 12 bases. The CDR3 DNA follows: TGTGCCAGCAGTTTCCAGGGATTAGGAGAGACCCAGTACTTC. The encoded protein is CASSFQGLGETQYF.

The chain carries TRBV5-4 and TRBJ2-7, with TRBD1 matching 11 bases. Per germline, CDR1 SGHNT and CDR2 YYREEE (reference sequence). The CDR3 runs to 16 residues. The junction had 14 bases not matched to a gene; V was cut back by 5 bases and J by 7 bases. Here the CDR3 DNA reads TGTGCCAGCAGACCTAGCCCGGGACAGGGGGTTAGTGAGCAGTACTTC. This codes for CASRPSPGQGVSEQYF.

The rearrangement uses TRBV28 and TRBJ1-2, with unresolved D. This CDR3 has 13 residues. Per the germline V gene, CDR1 is MDHEN and CDR2 is SYDVKM. The CDR3: CASAGPLNYGYTF. Written as DNA, the CDR3 is TGTGCTAGCGCTGGGCCTCTTAACTATGGCTACACCTTC.

The chain recombines TRBV2 with TRBJ1-2; unclear D gene. V lost 3 bases, J lost 5 bases, and 16 bases lay in between. Germline lookup yields CDR1 SNHLY and CDR2 FYNNEI. CDR3 size: 15 residues. In DNA form, the CDR3 reads TGTGCCAGCAGTGACGGTTGGAGCAGAGGGTATGGCTACACCTTC. Translated: CASSDGWSRGYGYTF.

This chain links TRBV29-1 with TRBJ2-5, with a weak D call TRBD1 (5 bases). V was shortened by 2 bases and J by 4 bases, with 8 bases between the two germline ends. Germline CDR1 SQVTM, CDR2 ANQGSEA. This CDR3 comprises 12 residues. The CDR3 loop reads CSVESQGETQYF. CDR3 bases: TGCAGCGTTGAATCCCAGGGAGAGACCCAGTACTTC.

The chain employs TRBV6-5 and TRBJ2-3; D unresolved. The CDR3 runs 11 residues. Per germline, CDR1 MNHEY and CDR2 SVGAGI. The ends were cut back, 6 bases at V and 6 bases at J, with 7 bases in the middle. The CDR3 region is CASRQADTQYF. Written as DNA, the CDR3 is TGTGCCAGCAGACAAGCGGATACGCAGTATTTT.

The chain has TRBV30 and TRBJ2-2, with D possibly TRBD2 on 6 matching bases. Germline V gene data show CDR1 as GTSNPN and CDR2 as SVGIG (reference sequence). V was clipped by 0 bases and J by 5 bases, with 13 bases between them. The CDR3 is 15 amino acids. This chain's CDR3 is CAWSVRDLMTGELFF. In DNA form, the CDR3 reads TGTGCCTGGAGTGTACGGGACTTAATGACCGGGGAGCTGTTTTTT.

This clone appeared a few times. V gene TRBV5-5 combines with J gene TRBJ2-7, with D tentatively TRBD2 (6 bases). V was clipped by 2 bases and J by 7 bases, with 19 bases between them. In germline, CDR1 is SGHKS, CDR2 YYEKEE (reference sequence). The CDR3 spans 15 residues. CDR3 sequence: CASSFRSGGLGEQYF. In DNA form, the CDR3 reads TGTGCCAGCAGCTTTCGGTCCGGGGGACTCGGGGAGCAGTACTTC.